The rows below give T cell receptor beta chains drawn from one sample of a study of T cell repertoires in cytomegalovirus infection. TCRdb redid the calling of the reads with MiXCR, one entry per CDR3 protein. This table has approximately 300,000 distinct CDR3 sequences, just under 25% appearing once. The antigens of these receptors remain unknown. The starting material was cultured PBMCs, obtained from culture after CMV antigen stimulation. The source is a human donor in good health (CMV status not recorded). Some clones in this sample may be carry-over from other donors' samples. CDR3s include the opening cysteine and the closing phenylalanine or tryptophan. Fields, in order: clone size, V gene, J gene, CDR3 protein. A clone size is listed for some rows: how often the clone was seen (once, few, many), or a class if it is expanded.

-	TRBV5-1	TRBJ2-7	CASSNRQGSGLYEQYF
-	TRBV7-2	TRBJ2-5	CASSRGGGSPYF
-	TRBV10-3	TRBJ2-2	CAISGGSGTAGELFF
-	TRBV4-3	TRBJ1-2	CASSQVLSGVGYGYTF
-	TRBV6-5	TRBJ1-6	CASSYARLANSPLHF
few	TRBV27	TRBJ1-1	CASSFYFQGQLNTEAFF
many	TRBV7-3	TRBJ2-3	CASSPTPNLAGEDTQYF
-	TRBV5-4	TRBJ2-1	CASTRLAANEQFF
few	TRBV4-3	TRBJ2-3	CASSPIPGTSGETDTQYF
few	TRBV4-3	TRBJ1-5	CASSQEEGRDQPQHF
-	TRBV6-2/TRBV6-3	TRBJ2-1	CASISGVYNEQFF
few	TRBV20-1	TRBJ2-5	CSPVDQETQYF
many	TRBV11-2	TRBJ2-3	CASSSRTSQDTQYF
-	TRBV5-1	TRBJ2-7	CASSLLRTGRGEQYF
many	TRBV7-2	TRBJ1-3	CASSLEVTGKISSGNTIYF
few	TRBV28	TRBJ2-4	CASSLFRDLIQYF
-	TRBV6-1	TRBJ1-6	CASSEARYSPLHF
few	TRBV7-2	TRBJ2-5	CASSPLASPYF
many	TRBV7-2	TRBJ2-1	CASSLPGLAGGPNEQFF
-	TRBV20-1	TRBJ2-4	CSASSRLGGNIQYF
-	TRBV20-1	TRBJ2-7	CSGRTRILGRHEQYF
few	TRBV27	TRBJ1-2	CASSFLGRGRGNYGYTF
few	TRBV7-2	TRBJ2-2	CASSRRQLAGGPWAGELFF
few	TRBV2	TRBJ1-4	CASRRDIDGEKLFF
-	TRBV7-9	TRBJ2-2	CASRGFTGPGELFF
-	TRBV27	TRBJ2-5	CASSSLAGDSQETQYF
few	TRBV11-2	TRBJ1-1	CASSLSDGTGTLNTEAFF
few	TRBV24-1	TRBJ2-3	CATASPSGSSDTQYF
few	TRBV7-2	TRBJ1-2	CASSLERVIGGYTF
-	TRBV10-3	TRBJ2-2	CAISEGTSVNTGELFF